These 27 T cell receptor beta chains originate from one sample sequenced in a study of CD8 T cells in ankylosing spondylitis. Study observations and caveats: Characteristic of ankylosing spondylitis blood, it appeared, was a TCR beta motif comprising roughly eight highly homologous variants.

No antigen has been assigned to these receptors. MiXCR was run by TCRdb on the 5' RACE reads, yielding one entry per CDR3 protein. The repertoire includes 400,000 or so distinct CDR3 sequences, roughly a quarter of them detected once, and 0.89% sits in the top ten. The sample comprised blood, either unsorted or a sorted T cell fraction (not recorded which). These receptors came from a male donor with ankylosing spondylitis.

This clonotype was counted a single time. This chain joins TRBV25-1 and TRBJ1-4; weak D call: TRBD1 (6 bases). Trimming stripped 4 bases from V and 4 bases from J, with 13 bases between. CDR3 length equals 15 residues. Looked up from germline, CDR1 is MGHDK and CDR2 is SYGVNS. The CDR3 reads CASSASGANNEKLFF. In DNA, the CDR3 is TGTGCCAGCAGTGCTTCAGGGGCGAATAATGAAAAACTGTTTTTT.

The rearrangement links TRBV9 to TRBJ2-7; D tentatively fits TRBD1 or TRBD2 (5 bases each). The CDR3 totals 13 residues. V was cut by 1 base and J by 6 bases, with 11 bases left in between. CDR1 and CDR2 (germline): SGDLS, YYNGEE. CDR3 sequence reads: CASSVWLGTEQYV. The CDR3 coding sequence is TGTGCCAGCAGCGTATGGTTGGGGACCGAGCAGTACGTC.

This clonotype was detected a few times. The gene calls are TRBV10-1 and TRBJ2-3, with D possibly matching TRBD2 (6 bases). CDR3 length equals 17 residues. Germline CDR1 is WNHNN and CDR2 is SYGVQD (reference sequence). Deletions cut 0 bases from V and 2 bases from J, with 15 bases between. The CDR3 loop is CASSESWGLRDTDTQYF. The CDR3 bases are TGCGCCAGCAGTGAGTCCTGGGGACTCCGGGACACAGATACGCAGTATTTT.

J is TRBJ2-5 and V is TRBV6-5; 14 nucleotides align to TRBD2. Germline trimming cut 4 bases from V and 3 bases from J; bases unmatched to any gene: 1. CDR3 length: 15 amino acids. From germline, CDR1 is MNHEY and CDR2 SVGAGI. The CDR3 sequence is CASSSGLAGEETQYF. The CDR3 DNA reads TGTGCCAGCAGTTCGGGACTAGCGGGAGAAGAGACCCAGTACTTC.

This clonotype was picked up a small number of times. V is TRBV9 and J is TRBJ2-3; no clear D gene. Germline-derived CDR1 and CDR2 are SGDLS and YYNGEE. V was trimmed by 0 bases and J by 4 bases, leaving 9 bases between them. The CDR3 has 14 residues. CDR3 nucleotide sequence: TGTGCCAGCAGCGTAGCTGCGAGGCCAGATACGCAGTATTTT. Residues: CASSVAARPDTQYF.

The table lists this clonotype with a few counts. V and J are TRBV4-2 and TRBJ2-1; no clear D. The CDR3 covers 14 residues. Germline lookup yields CDR1 LGHNA and CDR2 YNFKEQ. Trimming shortened V by 2 bases and J by 2 bases, and 7 bases separated the two germline ends. Written as DNA, the CDR3 is TGTGCCAGCAGCCAAACATTGACCTACAATGAGCAGTTCTTC. Protein sequence: CASSQTLTYNEQFF.

The chain employs TRBV6-6 and TRBJ1-5, with D possibly being TRBD1 (5 bases). Per germline, CDR1 MNHNY and CDR2 SVGAGI (reference sequence). The CDR3 has 12 residues. The germline V and J ends were trimmed by 4 bases and 11 bases, with 12 bases remaining between them. The CDR3 loop reads CASSWDPTAQHF. In DNA form, the CDR3 reads TGTGCCAGCAGTTGGGACCCAACAGCCCAGCATTTT.

This chain connects TRBV14 to TRBJ2-1; D tentatively reads TRBD1 or TRBD2 (5 bases each). The CDR3 has 13 amino acids. Germline V gene lookup returns CDR1 SGHDN and CDR2 FVKESK. The germline V and J ends were trimmed by 1 base and 10 bases, with 11 bases remaining between them. Here the CDR3 reads CASSQVRGAEQFF. CDR3 nucleotide sequence: TGTGCCAGCAGCCAAGTACGAGGGGCCGAGCAGTTCTTC. The full variable domain, with the rest looked up from reference TRBV14 and TRBJ2-1, is EAGVTQFPSHSVIEKGQTVTLRCDPISGHDNLYWYRRVMGKEIKFLLHFVKESKQDESGMPNNRFLAERTGGTYSTLKVQPAELEDSGVYFCASSQVRGAEQFFGPGTRLTVL.

This clonotype came up many times. The chain joins TRBV5-1 to TRBJ1-5; 9 nucleotides agree with TRBD1. Germline trimming cut 4 bases from V and 7 bases from J; bases unmatched to any gene: 6. The CDR3 totals 14 residues. CDR1 and CDR2 from the germline V gene are SGHRS and YFSETQ. In nucleotides, the CDR3 is TGCGCCAGCAGCCCGGACAGGGGTGGACAGCCCCAGCATTTT. Protein sequence: CASSPDRGGQPQHF.

In its sample, this clonotype was seen a few times. The chain couples TRBV24-1 to TRBJ2-3, with TRBD1 as a possible D gene (5 bases). V lost 3 bases, J lost 2 bases, and 11 bases lay in between. CDR3 length equals 15 residues. Per germline, CDR1 KGHDR and CDR2 SFDVKD. The CDR3 nucleotides read TGTGCCACCAGTGATGACAGAGGCTACACAGATACGCAGTATTTT. Its protein is CATSDDRGYTDTQYF.

The CDR3 sequence is CASSEGLAGADTQYF. The CDR3 region has the DNA TGTGCCAGCAGTGAAGGGCTAGCGGGAGCAGATACGCAGTATTTT. V is TRBV6-1 and J is TRBJ2-3; 10 bases match TRBD2. With V trimmed by 1 base and J by 4 bases, 2 bases remained unmatched. Germline loops: CDR1 MNHNS, CDR2 SASEGT. The CDR3 loop spans 15 amino acids.

The DNA for the CDR3 is TGCAGCGTAGCCCGGGACAGCGGGGCGTCAGATACGCAGTATTTT. This gives the protein CSVARDSGASDTQYF. This chain uses TRBV29-1 with TRBJ2-3; tentatively, D is TRBD1 or TRBD2 (7 bases each). Trimming took off 6 bases at V and 4 bases at J, with 20 bases between the two ends. CDR1 and CDR2 from the germline V gene are SQVTM and ANQGSEA. The CDR3 is made up of 15 amino acids.

This clonotype has just a few counts. The chain links TRBV29-1 to TRBJ1-1, with 7 bases identical to TRBD1. This CDR3 region has 12 residues. Germline V CDR1 and CDR2: SQVTM, ANQGSEA. V shed 8 bases and J 1 base; nucleotides not matched to a gene: 4. CDR3 DNA: TGCAGCTCCGGGACAGCGAACACTGAAGCTTTCTTT. This sequence encodes CSSGTANTEAFF.

This clonotype was counted only a few times. J is TRBJ1-2 and V is TRBV9; D remains ambiguous. CDR3 size: 13 residues. V was trimmed by 3 bases and J by 6 bases, leaving 12 bases between them. Germline-derived CDR1 and CDR2 are SGDLS and YYNGEE. CDR3 amino acids: CASSDSYGDGYTF. CDR3 DNA sequence: TGTGCCAGCAGCGACTCGTACGGGGATGGCTACACCTTC.

This rearrangement joins TRBV18 to TRBJ1-5; D call uncertain. CDR1 is KGHSH, CDR2 LQKENI, per germline. Trimming took off 8 bases at V and 7 bases at J, with 18 bases between the two ends. The length of the CDR3 is 14 residues. DNA for the CDR3: TGTGCCAGCGTCGACGGGATCCGGCACCAGCCCCAGCATTTT. It specifies CASVDGIRHQPQHF.

The rearrangement links TRBV12-3 or TRBV12-4 to TRBJ2-5; D might be TRBD1 (5 bases). Trimming took off 5 bases at V and 4 bases at J, with 8 bases between the two ends. The CDR3 contains 12 residues. The CDR3 nucleotides are TGTGCCAGCAGTCAGCAGGGAGAGACCCAGTACTTC. Translation gives CASSQQGETQYF.

Many counts were recorded for this clonotype. The J gene is TRBJ2-1, the V gene TRBV12-3 or TRBV12-4; perhaps TRBD2 as D (6 bases). V shed 1 base and J shed 4 bases, with 11 bases lying between them. This CDR3 region has 15 residues. CDR3: CASSLGVAEYNEQFF. In DNA form, the CDR3 reads TGTGCCAGCAGTTTAGGGGTAGCGGAGTACAATGAGCAGTTCTTC.

This clonotype was picked up a small number of times. The chain employs TRBV10-1 and TRBJ2-5; 11 bases align to TRBD2. V dropped 5 bases and J dropped 4; count of bases not matched to a gene: 9. Germline loops: CDR1 WNHNN, CDR2 SYGVQD (reference sequence). This CDR3 has 16 amino acids. The CDR3 nucleotides read TGCGCCAGCAGTACTCGGGGGCTAGCGGGAGGAGAGACCCAGTACTTC. Translation gives CASSTRGLAGGETQYF.

This clonotype was seen a few times. The chain links TRBV5-1 to TRBJ2-1; D remains unclear. CDR1 SGHRS and CDR2 YFSETQ come from the germline V gene. Trimming cost V 3 bases and J 10 bases, with 14 bases left between them. The CDR3 runs to 13 residues. CDR3 in DNA: TGCGCCAGCAGCTCTGATACGTTTATAGAGCAGTTCTTC. It codes for CASSSDTFIEQFF.

This clonotype was picked up a small number of times. The chain joins TRBV12-3 or TRBV12-4 to TRBJ2-1; D may match TRBD1 or TRBD2 (6 bases each). This CDR3 contains 15 residues. Between the trimmed V and J ends, which lost 6 bases and 6 bases, there was a span of 18 bases. CDR3 nucleotides: TGTGCCAGCAGCCCCTTTGGGGGGCGGGTCAATGAGCAGTTCTTC. The encoded protein is CASSPFGGRVNEQFF.

The chain combines TRBV20-1 with TRBJ2-1, with D perhaps given as TRBD1 or TRBD2 (6 bases each). The germline gives CDR1 DFQATT, CDR2 SNEGSKA (reference sequence). Trimming removed 6 bases at V and 0 bases at J, with 15 bases between. The CDR3 consists of 15 residues. The CDR3 sequence is CSAARGRSSYNEQFF. CDR3 nucleotide sequence: TGCAGTGCCGCGAGGGGGAGGAGCTCCTACAATGAGCAGTTCTTC.

The gene calls are TRBV24-1 and TRBJ1-5; D is unresolved. CDR1 is KGHDR and CDR2 is SFDVKD in the germline V gene. The CDR3 is 14 residues long. With 1 base removed from V and 4 bases from J, the gap between germline ends came to 7 bases. The CDR3 loop is CATSDLTRNQPQHF. The DNA for the CDR3 is TGTGCCACCAGTGATTTAACTCGTAATCAGCCCCAGCATTTT.

This clonotype showed up just once. The chain couples TRBV15 to TRBJ2-5; 8 bases are a match to TRBD1. V was pared by 3 bases and J by 1 base, with 4 bases of the junction left unmatched. This CDR3 is built from 15 residues. Germline CDR1 is LNHNV and CDR2 is YYDKDF (reference sequence). The CDR3 region has the DNA TGTGCCACCAGCAGGGAAGGACAGGGCCAAGAGACCCAGTACTTC. This codes for CATSREGQGQETQYF.

The V and J genes are TRBV5-4 and TRBJ1-6; 7 bases align to TRBD1. Trimming removed 4 bases from V and 7 bases from J; junction bases left unmatched: 5. CDR1 and CDR2 (germline): SGHNT, YYREEE (reference sequence). The CDR3 runs to 14 residues. The DNA of the CDR3 is TGTGCCAGCAGCGCCGGACAGGCCAATTCACCCCTCCACTTT. Its protein product is CASSAGQANSPLHF. Using reference TRBV5-4 and TRBJ1-6 for the parts outside the CDR3, the full variable domain is ETGVTQSPTHLIKTRGQQVTLRCSSQSGHNTVSWYQQALGQGPQFIFQYYREEENGRGNFPPRFSGLQFPNYSSELNVNALELDDSALYLCASSAGQANSPLHFGNGTRLTVT.

The table lists this clonotype with a few counts. V is TRBV11-2 and J is TRBJ2-5, with D tentatively TRBD1 (5 bases). The V and J ends lost 5 bases and 1 base respectively, with 14 bases between them. Looked up from germline, CDR1 is SGHAT and CDR2 is FQNNGV. The CDR3 is made up of 15 amino acids. Here the CDR3 reads CASSQNWGSQETQYF. The CDR3 DNA reads as TGTGCCAGCAGCCAAAACTGGGGCAGCCAAGAGACCCAGTACTTC.

Ten or more counts support this clonotype. CDR3 sequence: CASSLGLSNEQFF. The CDR3 bases are TGTGCCAGCAGCTTAGGACTTTCCAATGAGCAGTTCTTC. The rearrangement joins TRBV11-2 to TRBJ2-1; D not certain. V lost 1 base and J 6 bases, leaving 7 bases between the germline ends. Germline values: CDR1 SGHAT, CDR2 FQNNGV. This CDR3 has 13 amino acids.

Turning to this clonotype: One end of the junction varies from germline; a read error may be responsible. This sequence joins TRBV24-1 and TRBJ2-1, with 8 bases aligning to TRBD1. This CDR3 comprises 21 residues. Germline CDR1 KGHDR, CDR2 SFDVKD. CDR3 residues: CGTSDLGLGRGPSSSYNEQFF. The CDR3 region has the DNA TGTGGCACCAGTGATTTAGGCCTCGGCAGGGGGCCTTCTAGCTCCTACAATGAGCAGTTCTTC.